Presented here are 24 T cell receptor beta chains from one specimen sequenced in a study of blood T cell repertoires in COVID-19 (dated by TCRdb to 2018 to 2021). The library was produced with the immunoSEQ multiplex PCR assay. TCRdb took this table from immuneACCESS and kept in-frame rearrangements with V and J called. Such tables lack part of the clones; where checked against another copy, unresolved V genes explain under half of the gap, and the rest is unexplained. This sample lists 200,000 to 250,000 clones; around 90% were detected once. Jointly, the top ten make up 3% of the sample. Sequences were obtained from peripheral blood. Source of these receptors: a man between 18 and 35 years old with active or convalescent COVID-19.

The rearrangement uses TRBV2 and TRBJ2-3, with 13 bases matching TRBD2. The CDR3 consists of 17 residues. Germline lookup yields CDR1 SNHLY and CDR2 FYNNEI. V gave up 3 bases and J gave up 2 bases; unmatched junction bases: 5. The CDR3 protein is CASSDGTSGAPTDTQYF. The CDR3 nucleotides read TGTGCCAGCAGTGATGGGACTAGCGGGGCACCCACAGATACGCAGTATTTT. The whole variable domain, remainder taken from reference TRBV2 and TRBJ2-3, is EPEVTQTPSHQVTQMGQEVILRCVPISNHLYFYWYRQILGQKVEFLVSFYNNEISEKSEIFDDQFSVERPDGSNFTLKIRSTKLEDSAMYFCASSDGTSGAPTDTQYFGPGTRLTVL.

Notes on this clone: The sample carries other DNA sequences with the same CDR3. The chain couples TRBV2 to TRBJ2-2, with D possibly TRBD2 on 5 matching bases. With 11 bases removed from V and 2 bases from J, the gap between germline ends came to 15 bases. Germline CDR1 and CDR2: SNHLY and FYNNEI. The CDR3 is made up of 14 amino acids. In DNA form, the CDR3 reads TGTGCCTCAGGACTGGGCGGCAACACCGGGGAGCTGTTTTTT. Protein: CASGLGGNTGELFF.

V usage is TRBV3-1 (or the pseudogene TRBV3-2) and J usage is TRBJ2-5; 7 bases align to TRBD1. This CDR3 contains 14 residues. Trimming removed 4 bases from V and 5 bases from J; junction bases left unmatched: 7. Germline V gives CDR1 LGHDT, CDR2 YNNKEL (reference sequence). CDR3 DNA: TGTGCCAGCAGCCCCCTACCGACAGGGGAGACCCAGTACTTC. This codes for CASSPLPTGETQYF.

V and J are TRBV12-3 or TRBV12-4 and TRBJ1-5; D may be TRBD1 (5 bases). Trimming pared 6 bases from V and 4 bases from J, leaving 10 bases between. The CDR3 extends over 13 amino acids. The CDR3 DNA follows: TGTGCCAGCAGCAGAAACAGGAATCAGCCCCAGCATTTT. Encoded protein: CASSRNRNQPQHF.

This clone is a singleton in its sample. The V and J genes are TRBV28 and TRBJ1-2, with D possibly being TRBD1 (6 bases). V lost 2 bases, J lost 1 base, and 14 bases lay in between. The CDR3 runs 16 residues. Germline-derived CDR1 and CDR2 are MDHEN and SYDVKM. CDR3 sequence: CASSLLGGTLNYGYTF. Here the CDR3 DNA reads TGTGCCAGCAGTTTACTCGGGGGGACACTTAACTATGGCTACACCTTC.

The DNA for the CDR3 is TGTGCCAGCTGTCCCTCGGGAAACTATGGCTACACCTTC. It codes for CASCPSGNYGYTF. The chain employs TRBV6-5 and TRBJ1-2; D is ambiguous. The CDR3 contains 13 residues. Trimming removed 8 bases at V and 2 bases at J, with 12 bases between. Germline CDR1 MNHEY, CDR2 SVGAGI.

The chain joins TRBV5-4 to TRBJ1-3; 8 bases are shared with TRBD1. The CDR3 is 11 residues long. V was clipped by 9 bases and J by 8 bases; unmatched bases: 4. Germline-derived CDR1 and CDR2 are SGHNT and YYREEE (reference sequence). CDR3 in amino acids: CAIDRGDTIYF. DNA of the CDR3: TGTGCCATCGACAGGGGTGACACCATATATTTT. The complete variable domain, with remaining parts taken from reference TRBV5-4 and TRBJ1-3, reads ETGVTQSPTHLIKTRGQQVTLRCSSQSGHNTVSWYQQALGQGPQFIFQYYREEENGRGNFPPRFSGLQFPNYSSELNVNALELDDSALYLCAIDRGDTIYFGEGSWLTVV.

The rearrangement links TRBV7-9 to TRBJ2-7, with 7 bases that match TRBD1. The junction had 6 bases not matched to a gene; V was cut back by 4 bases and J by 0 bases. There are 15 residues in the CDR3. Germline assignment: CDR1 SEHNR and CDR2 FQNEAQ (reference sequence). DNA for the CDR3: TGTGCCAGCAGCTCACCCGACAGGGCCTCCTACGAGCAGTACTTC. Residues: CASSSPDRASYEQYF.

The CDR3 coding sequence is TGTGCCAGCAGCTTAACCAACACCGGGGAGCAGTACTTC. Protein product: CASSLTNTGEQYF. The chain couples TRBV7-2 to TRBJ2-7, with D hard to call. Trimming left V 2 bases short and J 7 bases short, with 12 bases between. This CDR3 comprises 13 residues. Germline lookup yields CDR1 SGHTA and CDR2 FQGNSA.

The chain carries TRBV5-8 and TRBJ1-5; TRBD1 matches at 7 bases. Germline V lookup: CDR1 SGHTS, CDR2 YDEGEE. The CDR3 sequence is 20 residues long. After removal of 3 bases from V and 0 bases from J, the junction contained 18 bases not matched to a gene. The CDR3 loop is CASSSRGTVNLVVSNQPQHF. CDR3 in DNA: TGTGCCAGCAGCTCCCGTGGGACAGTCAACCTGGTGGTTAGCAATCAGCCCCAGCATTTT.

The V gene is TRBV27, the J gene TRBJ1-6; TRBD1 aligns across 8 bases. CDR3 size: 17 residues. The V and J ends lost 0 bases and 9 bases, in that order; junction bases with no gene match: 10. Germline assignment: CDR1 MNHEY and CDR2 SMNVEV (reference sequence). In DNA form, the CDR3 reads TGTGCCAGCAGTTTATCGGGGCAGGGGGCGTTTGGTTCACCCCTCCACTTT. This codes for CASSLSGQGAFGSPLHF.

This sequence joins TRBV20-1 and TRBJ2-7; D possibly corresponds to TRBD1 (6 bases). Germline V CDR1 and CDR2: DFQATT, SNEGSKA (reference sequence). Trimming took 3 bases from V and 4 from J, leaving 19 bases between them. This CDR3 is built from 15 residues. The CDR3 nucleotides are TGCAGTGCTAGTAGGTCGCAGGGGATTTCGTACGAGCAGTACTTC. Amino acids: CSASRSQGISYEQYF.

The chain employs TRBV3-1 (or the pseudogene TRBV3-2) and TRBJ2-2; 7 bases fit TRBD1. The CDR3 has 22 residues. Trimming removed 0 bases from V and 3 bases from J; junction bases left unmatched: 22. Germline values: CDR1 LGHDT, CDR2 YNNKEL (reference sequence). The CDR3 nucleotides read TGTGCCAGCAGCCAAGAATTTAAAGGTGGAGCTACTGACAGGGTATACACCGGGGAGCTGTTTTTT. Protein product: CASSQEFKGGATDRVYTGELFF.

This sequence joins TRBV28 and TRBJ1-2; TRBD1 matches at 8 bases. Germline CDR1 and CDR2: MDHEN and SYDVKM. The CDR3 loop spans 17 amino acids. J was trimmed by 2 bases and V by 3 bases; bases with no gene match: 11. The CDR3 loop is CASSFQGAIFHNYGYTF. The CDR3 nucleotides are TGTGCCAGCAGTTTTCAGGGGGCGATCTTCCACAACTATGGCTACACCTTC.

This clone showed up just once. V gene TRBV7-2 combines with J gene TRBJ2-1; 10 bases are shared with TRBD2. The CDR3 runs 15 residues. The V segment lost 5 bases and the J segment 7 bases; nucleotides outside the gene matches: 8. Per the germline V gene, CDR1 is SGHTA and CDR2 is FQGNSA. DNA of the CDR3: TGTGCCAGCAGCCCAGGACTAGCGGCCCGGAATGAGCAGTTCTTC. Its protein is CASSPGLAARNEQFF.

This chain connects TRBV20-1 to TRBJ1-2; 9 bases match TRBD1. Germline values: CDR1 DFQATT, CDR2 SNEGSKA (reference sequence). The CDR3 runs to 11 residues. CDR3 sequence: CSDRGIPGYTF. The CDR3 DNA reads as TGCAGCGACAGGGGGATCCCTGGCTACACCTTC.

The chain recombines TRBV3-1 (or the pseudogene TRBV3-2) with TRBJ1-3, with D hard to call. The germline CDR1 and CDR2 sequences are LGHDT and YNNKEL (reference sequence). The CDR3 is made up of 14 amino acids. Deletions cut 1 base from V and 0 bases from J, with 4 bases between. DNA for the CDR3: TGTGCCAGCAGCCAAGGGCTCTCTGGAAACACCATATATTTT. Translated, it gives CASSQGLSGNTIYF.

The chain uses TRBV27 and TRBJ2-1; possibly TRBD1 for D (8 bases). The CDR3 length is 15 residues. The germline V gene encodes CDR1 MNHEY and CDR2 SMNVEV (reference sequence). V was clipped by 7 bases and J by 7 bases, with 20 bases between them. CDR3 sequence (DNA): TGTGCCAGCACCATACAGGGGGGGGGATCGAATGAGCAGTTCTTC. Translating it yields CASTIQGGGSNEQFF.

This clone was detected once. The chain couples TRBV10-3 to TRBJ2-3; unclear D gene. V was trimmed by 6 bases and J by 1 base, leaving 11 bases between them. The CDR3 runs 14 residues. The germline gives CDR1 ENHRY, CDR2 SYGVKD. CDR3 in DNA: TGTGCCATCAGGAACCCCTCAGGCACAGATACGCAGTATTTT. Its translation: CAIRNPSGTDTQYF.

The rearrangement links TRBV9 to TRBJ2-5; perhaps TRBD2 as D (5 bases). The CDR3 is made up of 14 amino acids. The ends were cut back, 0 bases at V and 5 bases at J, with 11 bases in the middle. CDR1 and CDR2 (germline): SGDLS, YYNGEE. CDR3 DNA sequence: TGTGCCAGCAGCGTAGCCCCCGCGGGTGAGACCCAGTACTTC. Translating gives CASSVAPAGETQYF. Filled out from reference TRBV9 and TRBJ2-5, the complete variable domain reads DSGVTQTPKHLITATGQRVTLRCSPRSGDLSVYWYQQSLDQGLQFLIQYYNGEERAKGNILERFSAQQFPDLHSELNLSSLELGDSALYFCASSVAPAGETQYFGPGTRLLVL.

The chain couples TRBV6-6 to TRBJ2-7; D possibly corresponds to TRBD2 (6 bases). Trimming removed 0 bases from V and 2 bases from J, with 11 bases in between. The CDR3 contains 15 residues. Looked up from germline, CDR1 is MNHNY and CDR2 is SVGAGI (reference sequence). The CDR3 nucleotides read TGTGCCAGCAGTTACTCCGGTCTAGCGACCTACGAGCAGTACTTC. Its protein is CASSYSGLATYEQYF.

The chain has TRBV7-9 and TRBJ1-2, with D hard to call. V was cut by 2 bases and J by 2 bases, with 18 bases left in between. The CDR3 is made up of 17 amino acids. The V gene's germline CDR1 is SEHNR and CDR2 FQNEAQ (reference sequence). This CDR3 reads CASSLQATNLRNYGYTF. Written as DNA, the CDR3 is TGTGCCAGCAGCTTACAGGCTACCAACCTTCGAAACTATGGCTACACCTTC.

The table lists this clone with a few counts. The chain couples TRBV19 to TRBJ1-4; 7 bases map to TRBD1. V was clipped by 5 bases and J by 8 bases; unmatched bases: 8. This CDR3 contains 14 residues. The germline V gene has CDR1 LNHDA and CDR2 SQIVND (reference sequence). CDR3 sequence: CASSGSTGSEKLFF. DNA of the CDR3: TGTGCCAGTAGTGGATCGACAGGGAGCGAAAAACTGTTTTTT.

This chain joins TRBV4-2 and TRBJ1-2, with TRBD1 as a possible D gene (6 bases). With 4 bases removed from V and 6 bases from J, the gap between germline ends came to 24 bases. CDR1 and CDR2 (germline): LGHNA, YNFKEQ. The CDR3 covers 17 residues. In DNA, the CDR3 is TGTGCCAGCAGCCCGGGGGGCAGGGGCCATACCCCCGATGGCTACACCTTC. Residues: CASSPGGRGHTPDGYTF.